These 2 T cell receptor beta chains originate from one sample sequenced in a study of Ad26.COV2.S vaccination and SARS-CoV-2 variants. Sample treatment: roughly 18 received Ad26.COV2.S at low or high dose, single or two shots; 5 received placebo; per-sample allocation not given. Sampling happened 63 days after the first vaccine or placebo injection. Clones were read by immunoSEQ multiplex PCR, and TCRdb kept only the in-frame ones, dropping some. This sample yields around 500,000 clones, of which approximately 90% are seen a single time; 1.5% to 2% belongs to the top ten. The sequences come from peripheral blood, collected in a trial of Ad26.COV2.S vaccine versus placebo. The source of these receptors is a person between 18 and 65 years old who received the Ad26.COV2.S COVID-19 vaccine or a placebo.

This clone has just one count. The chain combines TRBV5-5 with TRBJ1-1; D is undetermined. CDR3 length: 15 residues. With 0 bases removed from V and 5 bases from J, the gap between germline ends came to 14 bases. Per the germline V gene, CDR1 is SGHKS and CDR2 is YYEKEE (reference sequence). The CDR3 loop is CASSLVSGVGTEAFF. The DNA for the CDR3 is TGTGCCAGCAGCTTGGTCTCCGGGGTAGGAACTGAAGCTTTCTTT.

V and J are TRBV6-2 or TRBV6-3 and TRBJ2-3; possibly TRBD2 for D (5 bases). The CDR3 covers 14 residues. Germline V CDR1 and CDR2: MNHEY, SVGEGT. Trimming took 6 bases from V and 6 from J, leaving 16 bases between them. The CDR3 nucleotides read TGTGCCAGCAGCCCGGGATCGCCGCCGGATACGCAGTATTTT. This encodes CASSPGSPPDTQYF.